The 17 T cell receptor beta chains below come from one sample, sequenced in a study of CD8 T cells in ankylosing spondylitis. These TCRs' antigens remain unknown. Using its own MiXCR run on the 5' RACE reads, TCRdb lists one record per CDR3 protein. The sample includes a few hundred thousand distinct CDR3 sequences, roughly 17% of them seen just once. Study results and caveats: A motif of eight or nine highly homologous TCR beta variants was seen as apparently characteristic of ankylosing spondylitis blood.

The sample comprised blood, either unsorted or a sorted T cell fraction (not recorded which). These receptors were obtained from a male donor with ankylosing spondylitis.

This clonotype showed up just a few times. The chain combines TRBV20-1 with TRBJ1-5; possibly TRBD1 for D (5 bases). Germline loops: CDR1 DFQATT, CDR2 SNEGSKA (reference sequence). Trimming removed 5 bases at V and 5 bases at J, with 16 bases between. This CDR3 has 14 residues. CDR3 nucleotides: TGCAGTGCTTGGACGGGACTGCCGCATCAGCCCCAGCATTTT. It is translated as CSAWTGLPHQPQHF.

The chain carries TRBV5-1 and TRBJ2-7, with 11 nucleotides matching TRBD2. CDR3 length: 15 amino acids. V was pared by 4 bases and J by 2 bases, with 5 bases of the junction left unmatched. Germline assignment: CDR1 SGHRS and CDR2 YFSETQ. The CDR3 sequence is CASSVTSGAPYEQYF. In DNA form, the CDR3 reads TGCGCCAGCAGCGTGACTAGCGGGGCGCCCTACGAGCAGTACTTC.

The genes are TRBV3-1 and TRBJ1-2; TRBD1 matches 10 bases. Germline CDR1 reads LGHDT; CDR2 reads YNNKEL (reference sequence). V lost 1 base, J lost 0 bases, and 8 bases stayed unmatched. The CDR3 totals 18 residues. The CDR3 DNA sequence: TGTGCCAGCAGCCAAGTGTCCGGGACAGGGGCCGCTAACTATGGCTACACCTTC. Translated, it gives CASSQVSGTGAANYGYTF.

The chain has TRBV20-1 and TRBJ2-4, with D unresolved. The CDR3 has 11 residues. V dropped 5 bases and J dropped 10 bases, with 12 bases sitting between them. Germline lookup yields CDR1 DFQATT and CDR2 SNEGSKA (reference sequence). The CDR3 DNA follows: TGCAGTGCTGGGCTAACTGGAATTCAGTACTTC. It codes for CSAGLTGIQYF.

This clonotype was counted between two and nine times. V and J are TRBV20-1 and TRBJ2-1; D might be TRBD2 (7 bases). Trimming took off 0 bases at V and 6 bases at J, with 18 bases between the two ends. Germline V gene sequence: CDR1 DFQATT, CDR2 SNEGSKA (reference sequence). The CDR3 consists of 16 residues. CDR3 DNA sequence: TGCAGTGCTAGAGAGGGGAGGGGGGCCCCCCTCAATGAGCAGTTCTTC. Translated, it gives CSAREGRGAPLNEQFF.

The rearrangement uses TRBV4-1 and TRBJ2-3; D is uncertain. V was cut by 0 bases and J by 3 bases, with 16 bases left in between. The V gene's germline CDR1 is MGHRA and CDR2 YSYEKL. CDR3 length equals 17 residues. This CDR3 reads CASSQDPDVVRTDTQYF. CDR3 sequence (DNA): TGCGCCAGCAGCCAAGATCCGGATGTGGTTAGGACAGATACGCAGTATTTT.

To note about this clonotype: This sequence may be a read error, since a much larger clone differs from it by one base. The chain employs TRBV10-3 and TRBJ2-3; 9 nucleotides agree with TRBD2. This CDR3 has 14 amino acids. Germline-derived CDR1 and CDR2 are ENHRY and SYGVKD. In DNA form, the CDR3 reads TGTGCCATCGGTGAATTAGCGGGGGAAGATACGCAGTATTTT. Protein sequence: CAIGELAGEDTQYF.

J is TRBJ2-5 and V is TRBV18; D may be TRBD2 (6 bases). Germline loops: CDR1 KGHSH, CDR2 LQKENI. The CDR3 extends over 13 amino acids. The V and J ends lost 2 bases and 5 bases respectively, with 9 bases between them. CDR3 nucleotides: TGTGCCAGCTCACCAAGAGCGGGTGAGACCCAGTACTTC. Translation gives CASSPRAGETQYF. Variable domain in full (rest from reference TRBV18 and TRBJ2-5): NAGVMQNPRHLVRRRGQEARLRCSPMKGHSHVYWYRQLPEEGLKFMVYLQKENIIDESGMPKERFSAEFPKEGPSILRIQQVVRGDSAAYFCASSPRAGETQYFGPGTRLLVL.

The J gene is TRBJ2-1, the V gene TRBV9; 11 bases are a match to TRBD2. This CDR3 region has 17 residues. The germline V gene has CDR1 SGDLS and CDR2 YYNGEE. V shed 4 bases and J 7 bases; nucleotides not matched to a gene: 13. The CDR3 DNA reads TGTGCCAGCAGCCCAAACGTAGCGGGAGGGCCTAGGAATGAGCAGTTCTTC. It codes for CASSPNVAGGPRNEQFF.

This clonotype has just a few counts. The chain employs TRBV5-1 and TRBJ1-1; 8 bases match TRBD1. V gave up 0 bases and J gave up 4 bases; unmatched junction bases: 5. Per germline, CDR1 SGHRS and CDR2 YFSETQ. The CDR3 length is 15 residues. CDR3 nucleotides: TGCGCCAGCAGCTTGGGGGACAGGCGAAGCACTGAAGCTTTCTTT. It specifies CASSLGDRRSTEAFF.

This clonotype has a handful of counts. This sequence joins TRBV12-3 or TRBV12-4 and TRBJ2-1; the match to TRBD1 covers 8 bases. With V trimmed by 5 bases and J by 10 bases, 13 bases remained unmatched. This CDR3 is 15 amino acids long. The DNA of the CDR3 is TGTGCCAGCAGTCCCTCGGGACAGGATCATCGCGAGCAGTTCTTC. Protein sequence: CASSPSGQDHREQFF.

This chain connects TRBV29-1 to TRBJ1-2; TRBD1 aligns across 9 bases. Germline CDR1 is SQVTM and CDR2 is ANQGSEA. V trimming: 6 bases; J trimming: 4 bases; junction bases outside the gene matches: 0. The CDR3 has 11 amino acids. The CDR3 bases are TGCAGCGTGACAGGGGGCTATGGCTACACCTTC. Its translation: CSVTGGYGYTF. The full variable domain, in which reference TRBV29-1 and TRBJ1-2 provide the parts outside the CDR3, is SAVISQKPSRDICQRGTSLTIQCQVDSQVTMMFWYRQQPGQSLTLIATANQGSEATYESGFVIDKFPISRPNLTFSTLTVSNMSPEDSSIYLCSVTGGYGYTFGSGTRLTVV.

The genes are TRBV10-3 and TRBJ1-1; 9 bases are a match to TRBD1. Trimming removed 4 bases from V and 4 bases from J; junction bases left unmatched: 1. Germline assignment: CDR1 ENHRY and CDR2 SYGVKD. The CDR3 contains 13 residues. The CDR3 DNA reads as TGTGCCATCAGTGGGACAGGGGCCACTGAAGCTTTCTTT. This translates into CAISGTGATEAFF.

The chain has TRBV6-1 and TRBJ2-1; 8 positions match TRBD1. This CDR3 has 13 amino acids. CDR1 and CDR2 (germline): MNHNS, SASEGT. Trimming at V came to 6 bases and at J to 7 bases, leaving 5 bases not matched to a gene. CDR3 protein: CASRDRDKNEQFF. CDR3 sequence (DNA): TGTGCCAGCAGGGACAGGGACAAAAATGAGCAGTTCTTC.

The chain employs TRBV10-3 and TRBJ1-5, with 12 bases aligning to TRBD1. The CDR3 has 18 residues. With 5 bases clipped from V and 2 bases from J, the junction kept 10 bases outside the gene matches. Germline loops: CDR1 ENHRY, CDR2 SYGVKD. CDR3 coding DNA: TGTGCCATCAGTTCCGGGACAGGGGGCTTCGGAGGCAATCAGCCCCAGCATTTT. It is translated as CAISSGTGGFGGNQPQHF.

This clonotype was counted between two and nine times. The CDR3: CSAESPTGREQYF. The DNA of the CDR3 is TGCAGTGCCGAGAGCCCGACAGGGAGAGAGCAGTACTTC. This chain links TRBV20-1 with TRBJ2-7; 7 bases line up with TRBD1. After removal of 6 bases from V and 7 bases from J, the junction contained 12 bases not matched to a gene. This CDR3 is 13 amino acids long. CDR1 is DFQATT, CDR2 SNEGSKA, per germline (reference sequence).

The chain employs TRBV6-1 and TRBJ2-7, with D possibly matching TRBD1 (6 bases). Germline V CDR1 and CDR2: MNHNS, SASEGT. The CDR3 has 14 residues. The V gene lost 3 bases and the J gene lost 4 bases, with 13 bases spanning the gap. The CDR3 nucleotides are TGTGCCAGCAGTGACACTAGTAGGGGGTACGAGCAGTACTTC. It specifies CASSDTSRGYEQYF.